A single sample is the source of the 31 T cell receptor beta chains below, sequenced in a study of blood T cell repertoires in COVID-19. Profiling relied on immunoSEQ multiplex PCR, and the TCRdb table lists in-frame clones only, not all of them. This sample has about 430,000 clones, with roughly 90% found just once. Sequencing was carried out using PBMCs or T cells enriched from blood (not recorded which). These receptors were taken from a woman aged 18-29 years who had been exposed to COVID-19.

The chain carries TRBV5-8 and TRBJ2-1, with D tentatively TRBD2 (6 bases). CDR1 is SGHTS, CDR2 YDEGEE, per germline. Deletions cut 0 bases from V and 3 bases from J, with 10 bases between. CDR3 length: 15 amino acids. CDR3 loop: CASSLAGGGYNEQFF. The CDR3 DNA follows: TGTGCCAGCAGCTTGGCCGGGGGAGGCTACAATGAGCAGTTCTTC.

The rearrangement joins TRBV5-1 to TRBJ1-1, with 7 bases that match TRBD1. After removal of 4 bases from V and 4 bases from J, the junction contained 7 bases not matched to a gene. Germline V lookup: CDR1 SGHRS, CDR2 YFSETQ. The CDR3 is 14 amino acids. The CDR3: CASSRTGAGTEAFF. The CDR3 nucleotides are TGCGCCAGCAGCCGTACAGGGGCGGGCACTGAAGCTTTCTTT. Full variable domain (rest looked up from reference TRBV5-1 and TRBJ1-1): KAGVTQTPRYLIKTRGQQVTLSCSPISGHRSVSWYQQTPGQGLQFLFEYFSETQRNKGNFPGRFSGRQFSNSRSEMNVSTLELGDSALYLCASSRTGAGTEAFFGQGTRLTVV.

This clone came up a few times. This chain uses TRBV12-3 or TRBV12-4 with TRBJ2-7; D remains ambiguous. CDR3 length: 12 residues. Trimming removed 4 bases from V and 4 bases from J, with 8 bases in between. Here the CDR3 reads CASSSTRYEQYF. The CDR3 nucleotides are TGTGCCAGCAGTTCTACTCGGTACGAGCAGTACTTC.

The V gene is TRBV5-5, the J gene TRBJ2-1; TRBD2 agrees at 10 bases. Trimming cost V 3 bases and J 6 bases; bases outside gene matches: 6. CDR1 is SGHKS, CDR2 YYEKEE, per germline (reference sequence). The CDR3 runs 15 residues. The CDR3 here is CASSYPSGSPNEQFF. The CDR3 DNA reads TGTGCCAGCAGCTACCCTAGCGGGAGCCCCAATGAGCAGTTCTTC.

The rearrangement links TRBV6-1 to TRBJ1-5, with a weak D call TRBD1 (6 bases). V dropped 3 bases and J dropped 7 bases, with 16 bases sitting between them. The V gene's germline CDR1 is MNHNS and CDR2 SASEGT. The CDR3 runs 15 residues. The CDR3 coding sequence is TGTGCCAGCAGTGACGAGGAACAGGGCCCCCAGCCCCAGCATTTT. It is translated as CASSDEEQGPQPQHF.

J is TRBJ1-5 and V is TRBV7-6; 9 bases agree with TRBD1. This CDR3 has 15 amino acids. Unmatched junction bases numbered 4, after V lost 4 bases and J lost 3 bases. Germline values: CDR1 SGHVS, CDR2 FNYEAQ. The CDR3: CASSYGTGYNQPQHF. DNA for the CDR3: TGTGCCAGCAGCTACGGGACAGGGTACAATCAGCCCCAGCATTTT.

This clone was seen more than once but under ten times. The V gene is TRBV14, the J gene TRBJ1-4; D is possibly TRBD1 (5 bases). The CDR3 totals 15 residues. Trimming shortened V by 1 base and J by 2 bases, and 8 bases separated the two germline ends. Germline-derived CDR1 and CDR2 are SGHDN and FVKESK. The CDR3 DNA sequence: TGTGCCAGCAGCCAAGCAGGGATCACTAATGAAAAACTGTTTTTT. It yields the protein CASSQAGITNEKLFF.

The chain uses TRBV21-1 and TRBJ2-1; the table calls TRBD2, which could not be checked here. TRBV21-1 is listed as a pseudogene. The CDR3 is made up of 18 amino acids. The CDR3 coding sequence is TGTGCCAGCAGCAAAGCGCTTTTCGGGGGGAGCTCCTACAATGAGCAGTTCTTC. Encoded protein: CASSKALFGGSSYNEQFF.

This chain connects TRBV11-3 to TRBJ2-3; no reliable D call. The V and J ends lost 2 bases and 5 bases respectively, with 8 bases between them. This CDR3 comprises 13 residues. CDR1 and CDR2 from the germline V gene are SGHNT and YENEEA. CDR3 loop: CASSLYLGDTQYF. CDR3 nucleotides: TGTGCCAGCAGCTTATATCTAGGAGATACGCAGTATTTT.

The rearrangement joins TRBV6-5 to TRBJ2-5, with TRBD2 matching over 8 bases. With V trimmed by 8 bases and J by 5 bases, 7 bases remained unmatched. From germline, CDR1 is MNHEY and CDR2 SVGAGI. The CDR3 spans 13 residues. The CDR3 region is CASEGLAGETQYF. The CDR3 DNA is TGTGCCAGCGAAGGACTAGCAGGGGAGACCCAGTACTTC.

The genes are TRBV18 and TRBJ2-7, with TRBD1 matching over 8 bases. CDR1 KGHSH and CDR2 LQKENI come from the germline V gene. CDR3 size: 17 residues. The V gene end was trimmed by 0 bases and the J gene end by 4 bases; junction bases not matched to a gene: 11. CDR3 residues: CASSPPRDRGLSYEQYF. CDR3 nucleotides: TGTGCCAGCTCACCACCTCGCGACAGGGGTCTTTCTTACGAGCAGTACTTC.

This chain joins TRBV4-3 and TRBJ2-4, with D perhaps matching TRBD2 (5 bases). The CDR3 covers 13 residues. Germline V gene sequence: CDR1 LGHNA, CDR2 YSLEER. V shed 4 bases and J shed 10 bases, with 14 bases lying between them. CDR3 residues: CASSPAAGPIQYF. The CDR3 DNA reads TGCGCCAGCAGCCCAGCCGCGGGCCCAATTCAGTACTTC.

The chain uses TRBV3-1 (or the pseudogene TRBV3-2) and TRBJ2-1; no reliable D call. In germline, CDR1 is LGHDT, CDR2 YNNKEL (reference sequence). Trimming took off 4 bases at V and 2 bases at J, with 15 bases between the two ends. This CDR3 is 16 amino acids long. Written as DNA, the CDR3 is TGTGCCAGCAGCCTCCATACCGGTACTACCTACAATGAGCAGTTCTTC. Translated: CASSLHTGTTYNEQFF.

This clone was seen a few times. V gene TRBV7-3 combines with J gene TRBJ1-2; D is uncertain. V was trimmed by 5 bases and J by 4 bases, leaving 11 bases between them. The CDR3 totals 13 residues. Germline CDR1 is SGHTA and CDR2 is FQGTGA. The CDR3 DNA sequence: TGTGCCAGCAGCCCGACTCAAGGCTATGGCTACACCTTC. It encodes CASSPTQGYGYTF.

V gene TRBV7-2 combines with J gene TRBJ2-1; 11 bases map to TRBD2. Losses at the gene ends were 5 bases for V and 1 base for J; bases not matched to a gene: 4. The CDR3 covers 16 residues. Germline CDR1 is SGHTA and CDR2 is FQGNSA. CDR3 amino acids: CASSISGGASYNEQFF. CDR3 nucleotide sequence: TGTGCCAGCAGCATTAGCGGGGGGGCATCCTACAATGAGCAGTTCTTC.

The rearrangement joins TRBV19 to TRBJ1-1; 8 bases match TRBD1. CDR3 length: 15 amino acids. Germline CDR1 is LNHDA and CDR2 is SQIVND (reference sequence). V was clipped by 2 bases and J by 3 bases; unmatched bases: 5. This chain's CDR3 is CASSIQGAWDTEAFF. CDR3 sequence (DNA): TGTGCCAGTAGTATACAGGGGGCATGGGACACTGAAGCTTTCTTT.

The rearrangement uses TRBV9 and TRBJ2-5; 7 bases are a match to TRBD2. V lost 6 bases and J lost 1; bases outside the gene matches: 12. The CDR3 is 16 residues long. CDR1 and CDR2 (germline): SGDLS, YYNGEE. The CDR3 nucleotides are TGTGCCAGCAACCCCGGGGGGAGTGGGATCCAAGAGACCCAGTACTTC. Translated: CASNPGGSGIQETQYF.

The V and J genes are TRBV7-9 and TRBJ1-5; tentatively, D is TRBD1 (6 bases). Germline lookup yields CDR1 SEHNR and CDR2 FQNEAQ (reference sequence). The V end was cut by 4 bases, the J end by 0 bases, with 13 bases between. The CDR3 sequence is 16 residues long. CDR3: CASSSGTPNSNQPQHF. CDR3 in DNA: TGTGCCAGCAGCTCCGGGACACCGAATAGCAATCAGCCCCAGCATTTT.

A word on this clone: A read error may produce the germline difference seen at one junction end. The chain couples TRBV27 to TRBJ1-2; TRBD1 matches at 9 bases. This CDR3 region has 16 residues. From germline, CDR1 is MNHEY and CDR2 SMNVEV (reference sequence). CDR3 sequence reads: CASTLSGTGQGYGYTF. The CDR3 region has the DNA TGTGCCAGCACTTTATCCGGGACAGGGCAAGGCTATGGCTACACCTTC.

CDR3: CASSYDRTNTEAFF. In DNA form, the CDR3 reads TGTGCCAGCAGTTACGACAGGACAAACACTGAAGCTTTCTTT. The V gene is TRBV6-5, the J gene TRBJ1-1; a possible D gene is TRBD1 (6 bases). This CDR3 is built from 14 residues. Germline CDR1 and CDR2: MNHEY and SVGAGI. Trimming pared 2 bases from V and 2 bases from J, leaving 9 bases between.

Written as DNA, the CDR3 is TGTGCCACCAGCAGACGGGTCCAAGAGACCCAGTACTTC. Protein product: CATSRRVQETQYF. V gene TRBV15 combines with J gene TRBJ2-5; no definite D call. CDR3 size: 13 residues. V was clipped by 2 bases and J by 1 base, with 5 bases between them. Germline lookup yields CDR1 LNHNV and CDR2 YYDKDF (reference sequence).

This clone was seen many times. The chain links TRBV4-3 to TRBJ1-4; D is perhaps TRBD1 (5 bases). V shed 0 bases and J shed 8 bases, with 10 bases lying between them. Germline loops: CDR1 LGHNA, CDR2 YSLEER. The CDR3 length is 14 residues. The CDR3 loop is CASSQEQVGEKLFF. CDR3 DNA: TGCGCCAGCAGCCAAGAACAGGTTGGGGAAAAACTGTTTTTT.

The chain recombines TRBV3-1 (or the pseudogene TRBV3-2) with TRBJ2-3, with a tentative D call TRBD2 (6 bases). The CDR3 covers 13 residues. Germline V gives CDR1 LGHDT, CDR2 YNNKEL (reference sequence). The V end was cut by 10 bases, the J end by 3 bases, with 14 bases between. The CDR3 spells CATRWGVTDTQYF. CDR3 in DNA: TGTGCCACCCGCTGGGGGGTGACAGATACGCAGTATTTT.

V and J are TRBV6-1 and TRBJ1-2; weak D call: TRBD1 (5 bases). This CDR3 comprises 16 residues. The V gene lost 0 bases and the J gene lost 6 bases, with 17 bases spanning the gap. Germline-derived CDR1 and CDR2 are MNHNS and SASEGT. DNA for the CDR3: TGTGCCAGCAGTGAAGCTGTAAGGGGTCCGACGGATGGCTACACCTTC. Translating gives CASSEAVRGPTDGYTF.

The V and J genes are TRBV10-3 and TRBJ1-4; D unclear. The V and J ends lost 0 bases and 14 bases respectively, with 10 bases between them. In germline, CDR1 is ENHRY, CDR2 SYGVKD. CDR3 length: 12 residues. The CDR3 here is CAISESGTGLFF. In DNA form, the CDR3 reads TGTGCCATCAGTGAGTCTGGCACGGGGCTGTTTTTT.

The V gene is TRBV5-1, the J gene TRBJ2-1, with unresolved D. Trimming pared 0 bases from V and 8 bases from J, leaving 18 bases between. The germline V gene encodes CDR1 SGHRS and CDR2 YFSETQ. The CDR3 sequence is 16 residues long. CDR3 region: CASSLGSGSPVYEQFF. CDR3 bases: TGCGCCAGCAGCTTGGGCTCCGGGTCTCCGGTCTATGAGCAGTTCTTC.

The chain has TRBV7-3 and TRBJ2-7; 7 bases line up with TRBD1. Trimming took 2 bases from V and 5 from J; bases not matched to a gene: 3. Germline CDR1 and CDR2: SGHTA and FQGTGA. CDR3 size: 13 residues. CDR3 protein: CASSLGTANEQYF. CDR3 sequence (DNA): TGTGCCAGCAGCTTAGGGACAGCCAACGAGCAGTACTTC. The variable domain in full, completed from reference TRBV7-3 and TRBJ2-7, reads GAGVSQTPSNKVTEKGKYVELRCDPISGHTALYWYRQSLGQGPEFLIYFQGTGAADDSGLPNDRFFAVRPEGSVSTLKIQRTERGDSAVYLCASSLGTANEQYFGPGTRLTVT.

The chain carries TRBV7-3 and TRBJ1-1, with TRBD1 matching over 8 bases. From germline, CDR1 is SGHTA and CDR2 FQGTGA. This CDR3 contains 17 residues. J lost 5 bases, V lost 2 bases, and 13 bases had no gene match. The CDR3 nucleotides are TGTGCCAGCAGCTTAGGAGGGGGGACAGGATGGATGACTGAAGCTTTCTTT. This sequence encodes CASSLGGGTGWMTEAFF.

The CDR3 DNA follows: TGTGCCAGCTCACCCGACAGTCATGAGCAGTTCTTC. Amino acid sequence: CASSPDSHEQFF. The chain couples TRBV18 to TRBJ2-1; a weak D match, TRBD1 (5 bases). The CDR3 length is 12 residues. CDR1 KGHSH and CDR2 LQKENI come from the germline V gene. V was shortened by 3 bases and J by 8 bases, with 8 bases between the two germline ends.

This chain links TRBV7-2 with TRBJ2-3, with 9 bases that match TRBD2. CDR3 length: 14 residues. The V and J ends lost 4 bases and 14 bases, in that order; junction bases with no gene match: 13. From germline, CDR1 is SGHTA and CDR2 FQGNSA. The CDR3 DNA sequence: TGTGCCAGCAGCTCTGTGCGTGGCGGGGGGGCCCCGTATTTT. It specifies CASSSVRGGGAPYF.

This chain joins TRBV28 and TRBJ2-5; maybe TRBD1 (6 bases). The V gene lost 5 bases and the J gene lost 2 bases, with 12 bases spanning the gap. The CDR3 totals 14 residues. The germline V gene has CDR1 MDHEN and CDR2 SYDVKM. Here the CDR3 reads CASSTQDSQETQYF. CDR3 nucleotides: TGTGCCAGCAGTACCCAGGACAGTCAAGAGACCCAGTACTTC.